The 27 T cell receptor beta chains below were found in one sample sequenced in a study of OX40 agonist ivuxolimab in advanced cancers. The repertoire was sequenced with immunoSEQ multiplex PCR; TCRdb's copy has only in-frame clones and lacks some. The sample lists tens of thousands of clones, approximately 83% occurring once. Sequences were derived from CD4+ or CD8+ T cells sorted from blood, sampled in a trial of the OX40 agonist ivuxolimab. The receptors originated from an adult with an advanced solid tumor such as melanoma, head and neck, liver or kidney cancer.

V is TRBV7-9 and J is TRBJ2-7; D could derive from TRBD1 or TRBD2 (5 bases each). The CDR3 length is 10 residues. The germline V gene encodes CDR1 SEHNR and CDR2 FQNEAQ (reference sequence). Here the CDR3 DNA reads TGTGCGGTGGGGGAGTACGAGCAGTACTTC. Its translation is CAVGEYEQYF.

V usage is TRBV6-6 and J usage is TRBJ1-1; D unclear. The germline V and J ends were trimmed by 0 bases and 0 bases, with 8 bases remaining between them. The CDR3 loop spans 15 amino acids. The V gene's germline CDR1 is MNHNY and CDR2 SVGAGI (reference sequence). The chain's CDR3 is CASSYSPELNTEAFF. CDR3 coding DNA: TGTGCCAGCAGTTACTCGCCAGAGCTGAACACTGAAGCTTTCTTT.

This sequence joins TRBV21-1 and TRBJ2-3; TRBD1 is taken as the D call from the table, unchecked against the DNA. TRBV21-1 is shown as a pseudogene. The length of the CDR3 is 18 residues. For the CDR3, the DNA is TGTGCCAGCAGCAAATTTTCCTGGGACAGGTTCAATGGAGATACGCAGTATTTT. As protein: CASSKFSWDRFNGDTQYF.

In nucleotides, the CDR3 is TGTGCCAGCAGTTTGGGATCCTTAGGCTACACCTTC. Translated, it gives CASSLGSLGYTF. This chain uses TRBV28 with TRBJ1-2; no definite D call. Germline V lookup: CDR1 MDHEN, CDR2 SYDVKM. CDR3 length: 12 amino acids. Trimming left V 3 bases short and J 8 bases short, with 10 bases between.

The rearrangement links TRBV7-6 to TRBJ1-3; 9 bases are shared with TRBD1. Germline V lookup: CDR1 SGHVS, CDR2 FNYEAQ. The V gene end was trimmed by 5 bases and the J gene end by 2 bases; junction bases not matched to a gene: 7. The CDR3 is 16 residues long. Written as DNA, the CDR3 is TGTGCCAGCAGCCCACAACAGGGGGCTGCTGGAAACACCATATATTTT. Its protein product is CASSPQQGAAGNTIYF.

V usage is TRBV5-1 and J usage is TRBJ1-2, with TRBD1 matching over 11 bases. Germline CDR1 reads SGHRS; CDR2 reads YFSETQ. J gave up 4 bases and V 0 bases, and 5 bases lay outside the gene matches. The CDR3 totals 16 residues. The CDR3 is CASSLGDRGSAYGYTF. The DNA for the CDR3 is TGCGCCAGCAGCTTGGGGGACAGGGGGAGCGCCTATGGCTACACCTTC.

The rearrangement links TRBV7-9 to TRBJ2-3, with a tentative D call TRBD2 (5 bases). The germline V and J ends were trimmed by 7 bases and 2 bases, with 16 bases remaining between them. The CDR3 length is 15 residues. Per the germline V gene, CDR1 is SEHNR and CDR2 is FQNEAQ (reference sequence). The CDR3 DNA reads TGTGCCAGCATCGGCAGAAAGCGGCACACAGATACGCAGTATTTT. This encodes CASIGRKRHTDTQYF. The whole variable domain, remainder taken from reference TRBV7-9 and TRBJ2-3, is DTGVSQNPRHKITKRGQNVTFRCDPISEHNRLYWYRQTLGQGPEFLTYFQNEAQLEKSRLLSDRFSAERPKGSFSTLEIQRTEQGDSAMYLCASIGRKRHTDTQYFGPGTRLTVL.

The gene calls are TRBV7-8 and TRBJ2-1, with 11 nucleotides matching TRBD1. The J segment lost 7 bases and the V segment lost 1 base, leaving 3 bases of the junction unmatched. This CDR3 is 15 amino acids long. Germline CDR1 SGHVS, CDR2 FQNEAQ. CDR3 DNA: TGTGCCAGCAGCTTAGGAGGGACAGGGGGGAATGAGCAGTTCTTC. This gives the protein CASSLGGTGGNEQFF. The full variable domain, rest sourced from reference TRBV7-8 and TRBJ2-1, is GAGVSQSPRYKVAKRGQDVALRCDPISGHVSLFWYQQALGQGPEFLTYFQNEAQLDKSGLPSDRFFAERPEGSVSTLKIQRTQQEDSAVYLCASSLGGTGGNEQFFGPGTRLTVL.

This clone has a handful of counts. The chain links TRBV7-8 to TRBJ2-1; tentative D call: TRBD1 (5 bases). The germline V gene encodes CDR1 SGHVS and CDR2 FQNEAQ. Trimming cost V 2 bases and J 2 bases, with 10 bases left between them. The CDR3 loop spans 15 amino acids. The CDR3 nucleotides are TGTGCCAGCAGCTTACAGCAGGGCGCCTACAATGAGCAGTTCTTC. Translating gives CASSLQQGAYNEQFF.

The V and J genes are TRBV6-6 and TRBJ1-6; D unresolved. CDR1 is MNHNY, CDR2 SVGAGI, per germline (reference sequence). This CDR3 comprises 15 residues. Trimming took 2 bases from V and 3 from J, leaving 8 bases between them. The CDR3 is CASSYPENYNSPLHF. Here the CDR3 DNA reads TGTGCCAGCAGTTACCCGGAGAACTATAATTCACCCCTCCACTTT.

The chain employs TRBV28 and TRBJ2-7; D is tentatively TRBD1 or TRBD2 (5 bases each). Trimming stripped 5 bases from V and 6 bases from J, with 11 bases between. Per germline, CDR1 MDHEN and CDR2 SYDVKM. CDR3 length: 12 residues. The CDR3 nucleotides are TGTGCCAGCAGTGTCGGGACGGTCGAGCAGTACTTC. Translated, it gives CASSVGTVEQYF.

V usage is TRBV5-8 and J usage is TRBJ2-2; TRBD2 is a possible D gene (6 bases). The germline V gene has CDR1 SGHTS and CDR2 YDEGEE. The V and J ends lost 4 bases and 2 bases respectively, with 9 bases between them. CDR3 size: 14 residues. Here the CDR3 reads CASSRDFNTGELFF. CDR3 DNA: TGTGCCAGCAGCCGGGACTTTAACACCGGGGAGCTGTTTTTT.

This chain uses TRBV10-1 with TRBJ1-5, with D uncertain. Germline lookup yields CDR1 WNHNN and CDR2 SYGVQD (reference sequence). The V end was cut by 3 bases, the J end by 4 bases, with 10 bases between. The CDR3 loop spans 14 amino acids. The CDR3 DNA is TGCGCCAGCAGTGACGGACCGATTAATCAGCCCCAGCATTTT. Protein sequence: CASSDGPINQPQHF.

This clone appeared once. The chain carries TRBV5-1 and TRBJ2-1; tentative D call: TRBD2 (6 bases). In germline, CDR1 is SGHRS, CDR2 YFSETQ. V was cut by 5 bases and J by 4 bases, with 10 bases left in between. This CDR3 has 13 residues. CDR3 bases: TGCGCCAGCAGGCGGGACGGTTACAATGAGCAGTTCTTC. Protein: CASRRDGYNEQFF.

The chain combines TRBV7-6 with TRBJ2-7, with TRBD1 matching over 7 bases. The CDR3 consists of 15 residues. Germline V gives CDR1 SGHVS, CDR2 FNYEAQ. V was clipped by 5 bases and J by 0 bases; unmatched bases: 7. In nucleotides, the CDR3 is TGTGCCAGCAGCCTAGAGGACAGGCCCTCCTACGAGCAGTACTTC. Translating it yields CASSLEDRPSYEQYF.

The V call is TRBV7-9, the J call TRBJ2-7; 13 bases line up with TRBD2. Germline lookup yields CDR1 SEHNR and CDR2 FQNEAQ (reference sequence). This CDR3 spans 15 amino acids. J gave up 2 bases and V 5 bases, and 3 bases lay outside the gene matches. The chain's CDR3 is CASSTTSGGTYEQYF. DNA for the CDR3: TGTGCCAGCAGCACGACTAGCGGGGGGACCTACGAGCAGTACTTC.

The CDR3 sequence is CASSLDGFITEAFF. DNA of the CDR3: TGTGCCAGCAGCTTAGATGGGTTTATCACTGAAGCTTTCTTT. The V and J genes are TRBV11-2 and TRBJ1-1; D call uncertain. CDR1 is SGHAT and CDR2 is FQNNGV in the germline V gene. Trimming took off 0 bases at V and 4 bases at J, with 9 bases between the two ends. This CDR3 spans 14 amino acids.

This chain joins TRBV5-1 and TRBJ1-1, with D unclear. The CDR3 extends over 14 amino acids. From germline, CDR1 is SGHRS and CDR2 YFSETQ. Trimming left V 0 bases short and J 4 bases short, with 10 bases between. CDR3 bases: TGCGCCAGCAGCTTGGGAGTGGCAGGCACTGAAGCTTTCTTT. Its protein product is CASSLGVAGTEAFF.

V gene TRBV5-4 combines with J gene TRBJ2-5; D uncertain. V lost 5 bases and J lost 2, with 10 bases in between. Germline CDR1 reads SGHNT; CDR2 reads YYREEE (reference sequence). This CDR3 is 13 amino acids long. The CDR3 region has the DNA TGTGCCAGCAGGCAAGCCAGTCAAGAGACCCAGTACTTC. It codes for CASRQASQETQYF.

This clone was picked up a small number of times. The chain recombines TRBV5-1 with TRBJ2-7; 7 bases line up with TRBD2. The length of the CDR3 is 14 residues. Germline CDR1 reads SGHRS; CDR2 reads YFSETQ. V lost 5 bases, J lost 3 bases, and 8 bases stayed unmatched. The CDR3 here is CASRAGETYYEQYF. In DNA, the CDR3 is TGCGCCAGCAGGGCGGGAGAAACTTACTACGAGCAGTACTTC.

The rearrangement links TRBV10-3 to TRBJ1-4; weak D call: TRBD1 (6 bases). The germline gives CDR1 ENHRY, CDR2 SYGVKD. The CDR3 totals 14 residues. Trimming cost V 11 bases and J 0 bases, with 13 bases left between them. The CDR3 region is CASTTGTTNEKLFF. In DNA, the CDR3 is TGTGCCTCTACCACAGGGACAACTAATGAAAAACTGTTTTTT.

V is TRBV5-1 and J is TRBJ2-7; 9 bases map to TRBD2. The length of the CDR3 is 16 residues. J gave up 2 bases and V 0 bases, and 6 bases lay outside the gene matches. Germline V gives CDR1 SGHRS, CDR2 YFSETQ. The CDR3 bases are TGCGCCAGCAGCTTGGGGTTTGCGGGAGGGCCCTACGAGCAGTACTTC. The encoded protein is CASSLGFAGGPYEQYF.

The V gene is TRBV4-1, the J gene TRBJ2-5; no clear D gene. The germline V and J ends were trimmed by 3 bases and 5 bases, with 7 bases remaining between them. CDR3 length equals 12 residues. In germline, CDR1 is MGHRA, CDR2 YSYEKL. The CDR3 DNA sequence: TGCGCCAGCAGCCACCCTTCGGAGACCCAGTACTTC. Protein sequence: CASSHPSETQYF.

This clone has a single count. In nucleotides, the CDR3 is TGTGCCAGCAGCGAACCGGGACAGGGTCTCTACGAGCAGTACTTC. It specifies CASSEPGQGLYEQYF. V usage is TRBV6-5 and J usage is TRBJ2-7; 9 nucleotides agree with TRBD1. Germline CDR1 and CDR2: MNHEY and SVGAGI. Trimming cost V 6 bases and J 3 bases; bases outside gene matches: 9. CDR3 length equals 15 residues.

The genes are TRBV10-1 and TRBJ2-5, with TRBD2 matching 10 bases. The CDR3 has 16 residues. Germline CDR1 WNHNN, CDR2 SYGVQD (reference sequence). The J segment lost 4 bases and the V segment lost 5 bases, leaving 10 bases of the junction unmatched. CDR3 amino acids: CASSSGLAGVSETQYF. The DNA for the CDR3 is TGCGCCAGCAGTTCAGGGCTAGCGGGAGTCTCAGAGACCCAGTACTTC.

The V gene is TRBV18, the J gene TRBJ1-2; TRBD1 agrees at 7 bases. Germline V gene lookup returns CDR1 KGHSH and CDR2 LQKENI. This CDR3 is built from 15 residues. The J segment lost 6 bases and the V segment lost 3 bases, leaving 10 bases of the junction unmatched. The CDR3 nucleotides are TGTGCCAGCTCACCCCTCGACAGGGTAGCTCATGGCTACACCTTC. Protein: CASSPLDRVAHGYTF.

The rearrangement joins TRBV14 to TRBJ2-1; D not certain. The CDR3 is 13 residues long. V was clipped by 4 bases and J by 7 bases, with 11 bases between them. Germline V lookup: CDR1 SGHDN, CDR2 FVKESK. CDR3 residues: CASSPGILNEQFF. The CDR3 bases are TGTGCCAGCAGCCCTGGGATACTGAATGAGCAGTTCTTC.